This is a list of T cell receptor beta chains from one sample in a study of patients and donors after allogeneic stem cell transplantation. One entry per CDR3 protein, called by TCRdb with MiXCR from the RT-PCR reads. Among hundreds of thousands of distinct CDR3 sequences listed, around two fifths were seen once. The sequenced material came from blood, either unsorted or a sorted T cell fraction (not recorded which). These receptors were collected from a human donor who was either an allogeneic HSCT recipient or a stem cell or donor lymphocyte infusion donor (not recorded which). It is not recorded whose cells these are; they may come from a transplant donor. CDR3s include the opening cysteine and the closing phenylalanine or tryptophan. Fields, in order: CDR3 DNA, CDR3 protein, D gene, clone size, J gene, V gene. The D gene is left open where the match is weak. Clone size is shown for a subset of rows, as once, few, many or a class of expanded clone.

cdr3_nt: TGCGCCAGCAGCTTGGCCCGGGGACCTGAAGCTTTCTTT; cdr3_aa: CASSLARGPEAFF; d_call: NA; clone_size: NA; j_call: TRBJ1-1; v_call: TRBV5-1
cdr3_nt: TGTGCCAGCAGTCCCACGACTAGCGGGGGGGAGTTGGGTGAGCAGTTCTTC; cdr3_aa: CASSPTTSGGELGEQFF; d_call: TRBD2; clone_size: few; j_call: TRBJ2-1; v_call: TRBV12-3/TRBV12-4
cdr3_nt: TGTGCCAGCAGCTCCCGCAGTCGAGAGACCCAGTACTTC; cdr3_aa: CASSSRSRETQYF; d_call: NA; clone_size: NA; j_call: TRBJ2-5; v_call: TRBV7-2
cdr3_nt: TGTGCCATCAGTGAGTCGGGGGGGACATACTCCTACAATGAGCAGTTCTTC; cdr3_aa: CAISESGGTYSYNEQFF; d_call: NA; clone_size: NA; j_call: TRBJ2-1; v_call: TRBV10-3
cdr3_nt: TGCAGTGCTTATTTAGCGGGGGCAGGAGATACGCAGTATTTT; cdr3_aa: CSAYLAGAGDTQYF; d_call: TRBD2; clone_size: NA; j_call: TRBJ2-3; v_call: TRBV20-1
cdr3_nt: TGTGCCAGCAGCCGCCATTTAGGGGAGCAGGGAGATCAGCCCCAGCATTTT; cdr3_aa: CASSRHLGEQGDQPQHF; d_call: NA; clone_size: NA; j_call: TRBJ1-5; v_call: TRBV4-2
cdr3_nt: TGCGCCAGCAGCATCGCCGGGACCAACTATGGCTACACCTTC; cdr3_aa: CASSIAGTNYGYTF; d_call: NA; clone_size: NA; j_call: TRBJ1-2; v_call: TRBV5-1
cdr3_nt: TGTGCCAGCAAAAGGGACACTTACAATGAGCAGTTCTTC; cdr3_aa: CASKRDTYNEQFF; d_call: NA; clone_size: NA; j_call: TRBJ2-1; v_call: TRBV25-1
cdr3_nt: TGTGCCAGCAGCGTTGAGGGGGCGCCGGACACTGAAGCTTTCTTT; cdr3_aa: CASSVEGAPDTEAFF; d_call: TRBD1; clone_size: NA; j_call: TRBJ1-1; v_call: TRBV9
cdr3_nt: TGTGCCAGCAGTTTTTATGGGAAGTCTGGGACTGAAGCTTTCTTT; cdr3_aa: CASSFYGKSGTEAFF; d_call: NA; clone_size: NA; j_call: TRBJ1-1; v_call: TRBV27
cdr3_nt: TGCAGTGCTCAAGGAGCAGGGGCACACAGCACAGATACGCAGTATTTT; cdr3_aa: CSAQGAGAHSTDTQYF; d_call: NA; clone_size: once; j_call: TRBJ2-3; v_call: TRBV20-1
cdr3_nt: TGTGCCAGCAGAACCGGGCTTCCCGGGGAGCTGTTTTTT; cdr3_aa: CASRTGLPGELFF; d_call: NA; clone_size: NA; j_call: TRBJ2-2; v_call: TRBV28
cdr3_nt: TGTGCCAGCACCACGCATGGGACTAGCGGACAAGAGACCCAGTACTTC; cdr3_aa: CASTTHGTSGQETQYF; d_call: TRBD2; clone_size: NA; j_call: TRBJ2-5; v_call: TRBV7-8
cdr3_nt: TGTGCCAGCAGCCAGGGGGGCCCGAAAGCTTTCTTT; cdr3_aa: CASSQGGPKAFF; d_call: TRBD1; clone_size: NA; j_call: TRBJ1-1; v_call: TRBV12-3/TRBV12-4
cdr3_nt: TGTGCCAGCAGCCCTCGGCGGGGACAGCTGAACACCGGGGAGCTGTTTTTT; cdr3_aa: CASSPRRGQLNTGELFF; d_call: NA; clone_size: NA; j_call: TRBJ2-2; v_call: TRBV9
cdr3_nt: TGCGCCAGCGCAACATTTAGGAACACTGAAGCTTTCTTT; cdr3_aa: CASATFRNTEAFF; d_call: NA; clone_size: few; j_call: TRBJ1-1; v_call: TRBV4-1
cdr3_nt: TGCAGTGCTAGAGAACTAGGCGGACGGGCCGAATATAACACTGAAGCTTTCTTT; cdr3_aa: CSARELGGRAEYNTEAFF; d_call: NA; clone_size: few; j_call: TRBJ1-1; v_call: TRBV20-1
cdr3_nt: TGCGCCAGCAGCTCTAGGACAGGGCGGAACACTGAAGCTTTCTTT; cdr3_aa: CASSSRTGRNTEAFF; d_call: TRBD1; clone_size: once; j_call: TRBJ1-1; v_call: TRBV5-1
cdr3_nt: TGTGCCAGCAGCTTCCTGGCGCCCCTCCACTTT; cdr3_aa: CASSFLAPLHF; d_call: NA; clone_size: NA; j_call: TRBJ1-6; v_call: TRBV12-3/TRBV12-4
cdr3_nt: TGTGCCAGCAGGACAGACAGGGGGCCCACTAGTAAGAATGAGCAGTTCTTC; cdr3_aa: CASRTDRGPTSKNEQFF; d_call: TRBD1; clone_size: few; j_call: TRBJ2-1; v_call: TRBV12-3/TRBV12-4
cdr3_nt: TGCAGTGCCACTTTCGACGTGGCTGAAGCTTTCTTT; cdr3_aa: CSATFDVAEAFF; d_call: NA; clone_size: NA; j_call: TRBJ1-1; v_call: TRBV20-1
cdr3_nt: TGCAGCGTCCCCACGGCGGGGGGACAGAACACTGAAGCTTTCTTT; cdr3_aa: CSVPTAGGQNTEAFF; d_call: NA; clone_size: many; j_call: TRBJ1-1; v_call: TRBV29-1
cdr3_nt: TGTGCCAGCAGTTTGGGCCCGTACTACGAGCAGTACTTC; cdr3_aa: CASSLGPYYEQYF; d_call: NA; clone_size: NA; j_call: TRBJ2-7; v_call: TRBV28
cdr3_nt: TGTGCCAGCGCCAGGGAACTGTCCCGACCCCAGCATTTT; cdr3_aa: CASARELSRPQHF; d_call: NA; clone_size: NA; j_call: TRBJ1-5; v_call: TRBV27
cdr3_nt: TGCGCCAGCAGCCCCATTAACAGCAACTATGGCTACACCTTC; cdr3_aa: CASSPINSNYGYTF; d_call: NA; clone_size: NA; j_call: TRBJ1-2; v_call: TRBV4-1
cdr3_nt: TGCGCCAGCAGCTTGGTCGGGACAGATAGCTATGGCTACACCTTC; cdr3_aa: CASSLVGTDSYGYTF; d_call: TRBD1; clone_size: NA; j_call: TRBJ1-2; v_call: TRBV5-1
cdr3_nt: TGTGCCAGCAGCCCCCTAAGCGGGGGGTCGCATACGCAGTATTTT; cdr3_aa: CASSPLSGGSHTQYF; d_call: TRBD2; clone_size: NA; j_call: TRBJ2-3; v_call: TRBV14